This entry lists 27 T cell receptor beta chains sequenced from one sample in a study of blood T cell repertoires in COVID-19. Generated by immunoSEQ multiplex PCR, the TCRdb table keeps only in-frame clones and is missing some. Of 220,000 or so clones in the sample, roughly four fifths were seen once. Source material: peripheral blood. Receptor source: a woman of 80 years or more with COVID-19, enrolled during active disease.

J is TRBJ2-5 and V is TRBV9, with a tentative D call TRBD1 (5 bases). The CDR3 is 15 residues long. V was clipped by 0 bases and J by 3 bases, with 12 bases between them. CDR1 and CDR2 from the germline V gene are SGDLS and YYNGEE. The CDR3: CASSVAPDTEETQYF. The CDR3 region has the DNA TGTGCCAGCAGCGTAGCCCCGGACACCGAAGAGACCCAGTACTTC.

This clone was counted only a few times. The chain combines TRBV4-3 with TRBJ1-1, with 7 nucleotides matching TRBD1. The CDR3 is made up of 15 amino acids. Germline V gene lookup returns CDR1 LGHNA and CDR2 YSLEER. The J segment lost 5 bases and the V segment lost 2 bases, leaving 8 bases of the junction unmatched. For the CDR3, the DNA is TGCGCCAGCAGCCAATCTCAGGGACAGACTACTGAAGCTTTCTTT. Translating it yields CASSQSQGQTTEAFF.

The V and J genes are TRBV18 and TRBJ2-7; 8 bases map to TRBD1. CDR1 is KGHSH, CDR2 LQKENI, per germline. Trimming removed 4 bases from V and 3 bases from J; junction bases left unmatched: 8. The CDR3 sequence is 15 residues long. The CDR3 protein is CASSQGRGHGYEQYF. In DNA form, the CDR3 reads TGTGCCAGCTCACAGGGCAGGGGGCACGGCTACGAGCAGTACTTC.

The rearrangement links TRBV18 to TRBJ1-6, with D possibly being TRBD1 (5 bases). The CDR3 has 15 amino acids. Trimming took 3 bases from V and 8 from J, leaving 14 bases between them. Looked up from germline, CDR1 is KGHSH and CDR2 is LQKENI. The CDR3: CASSPSTDKDSPLHF. The CDR3 DNA is TGTGCCAGCTCACCGTCGACAGACAAGGATTCACCCCTCCACTTT.

The chain joins TRBV20-1 to TRBJ1-1, with D perhaps TRBD1 (6 bases). The CDR3 has 14 amino acids. V lost 3 bases to trimming and J lost 0 bases, with 11 bases between them. Germline V gives CDR1 DFQATT, CDR2 SNEGSKA (reference sequence). This chain's CDR3 is CSASRGGMNTEAFF. The CDR3, as DNA: TGCAGTGCTAGTCGAGGGGGTATGAACACTGAAGCTTTCTTT.

A note on this clone: The sample holds other DNA sequences that translate to the same CDR3. V and J are TRBV6-5 and TRBJ2-7; 12 bases match TRBD2. V trimming: 7 bases; J trimming: 2 bases; junction bases outside the gene matches: 6. Germline CDR1 is MNHEY and CDR2 is SVGAGI. The CDR3 covers 15 residues. DNA of the CDR3: TGTGCCAGCACCTCCGGACTAGCGGGGCCCTACGAGCAGTACTTC. Protein sequence: CASTSGLAGPYEQYF.

This clone was counted ten times or more. The chain links TRBV29-1 to TRBJ1-2, with a possible D match to TRBD1 (5 bases). The CDR3 contains 12 residues. CDR1 is SQVTM and CDR2 is ANQGSEA in the germline V gene. V shed 8 bases and J shed 2 bases, with 12 bases lying between them. CDR3 residues: CSFAGGNYGYTF. DNA of the CDR3: TGCAGCTTCGCCGGGGGGAACTATGGCTACACCTTC.

The rearrangement links TRBV7-2 to TRBJ2-5, with D perhaps TRBD1 (6 bases). CDR3 size: 13 residues. V dropped 11 bases and J dropped 7 bases, with 20 bases sitting between them. Germline CDR1 is SGHTA and CDR2 is FQGNSA. CDR3 in DNA: TGTGCCTTTACCACAGGGAACGTTGGGACCCAGTACTTC. Its protein product is CAFTTGNVGTQYF.

The rearrangement joins TRBV19 to TRBJ1-1; 8 bases are a match to TRBD1. CDR3 length: 15 amino acids. CDR1 and CDR2 from the germline V gene are LNHDA and SQIVND (reference sequence). V lost 4 bases to trimming and J lost 5 bases; unmatched junction nucleotides: 9. The CDR3 DNA follows: TGTGCCAGTAGTACGGACAGGGTGGGGAGGACTGAAGCTTTCTTT. Protein product: CASSTDRVGRTEAFF.

This sequence joins TRBV7-2 and TRBJ1-2; TRBD1 is a possible D gene (5 bases). V shed 2 bases and J shed 5 bases, with 15 bases lying between them. This CDR3 has 15 amino acids. Germline CDR1 is SGHTA and CDR2 is FQGNSA. CDR3 sequence (DNA): TGTGCCAGCAGCTTAACCAGGGAGGGTTGGTATGGCTACACCTTC. It is translated as CASSLTREGWYGYTF. The full variable domain, in which reference TRBV7-2 and TRBJ1-2 provide the parts outside the CDR3, is GAGVSQSPSNKVTEKGKDVELRCDPISGHTALYWYRQSLGQGLEFLIYFQGNSAPDKSGLPSDRFSAERTGGSVSTLTIQRTQQEDSAVYLCASSLTREGWYGYTFGSGTRLTVV.

The chain has TRBV29-1 and TRBJ1-1; tentatively, D is TRBD1 (5 bases). This CDR3 is built from 13 residues. The germline V and J ends were trimmed by 4 bases and 2 bases, with 11 bases remaining between them. Per germline, CDR1 SQVTM and CDR2 ANQGSEA. Here the CDR3 reads CSVVRQQNTEAFF. CDR3 coding DNA: TGCAGCGTTGTCAGACAGCAAAACACTGAAGCTTTCTTT.

This clone was recorded a few times. One junction end disagrees with the germline gene, perhaps due to a read error. V and J are TRBV11-2 and TRBJ1-2; possibly TRBD1 for D (5 bases). This CDR3 contains 11 residues. Germline V gives CDR1 SGHAT, CDR2 FQNNGV. For the CDR3, the DNA is TGTGCCAGCAGCTTAGACAGGGTGGTTCAATTC. It yields the protein CASSLDRVVQF. Based on the CDR3 plus reference TRBV11-2 and TRBJ1-2, the full variable domain is EAGVAQSPRYKIIEKRQSVAFWCNPISGHATLYWYQQILGQGPKLLIQFQNNGVVDDSQLPKDRFSAERLKGVDSTLKIQPAKLEDSAVYLCASSLDRVVQFGSGTRLTVV.

The chain joins TRBV6-1 to TRBJ2-7; D gene uncertain. V was shortened by 3 bases and J by 3 bases, with 9 bases between the two germline ends. The CDR3 is made up of 13 amino acids. Germline V gene lookup returns CDR1 MNHNS and CDR2 SASEGT. CDR3 DNA sequence: TGTGCCAGCAGTGACCCCCCTAGCTACGAGCAGTACTTC. Amino acid sequence: CASSDPPSYEQYF.

The CDR3 region is CASSTDTIQPQHF. CDR3 nucleotides: TGTGCCAGCAGTACGGACACCATCCAGCCCCAGCATTTT. The V and J genes are TRBV5-5 and TRBJ1-5, with D possibly matching TRBD1 (5 bases). Trimming took off 5 bases at V and 7 bases at J, with 13 bases between the two ends. The length of the CDR3 is 13 residues. CDR1 and CDR2 (germline): SGHKS, YYEKEE (reference sequence).

The V and J genes are TRBV5-1 and TRBJ2-1; D not certain. There are 14 residues in the CDR3. Germline assignment: CDR1 SGHRS and CDR2 YFSETQ. Trimming pared 5 bases from V and 4 bases from J, leaving 13 bases between. The chain's CDR3 is CASRALGLYNEQFF. The CDR3 DNA follows: TGCGCCAGCAGAGCGCTAGGATTGTACAATGAGCAGTTCTTC.

The chain combines TRBV7-9 with TRBJ2-2, with 8 nucleotides matching TRBD2. With 1 base clipped from V and 1 base from J, the junction kept 5 bases outside the gene matches. Germline V gene data show CDR1 as SEHNR and CDR2 as FQNEAQ (reference sequence). The CDR3 has 17 residues. The CDR3 spells CASSLGSGRGNTGELFF. The CDR3 DNA reads as TGTGCCAGCAGCTTAGGGAGCGGGAGAGGGAACACCGGGGAGCTGTTTTTT.

This clone has a single count. J is TRBJ2-3 and V is TRBV27; TRBD1 agrees at 11 bases. Germline loops: CDR1 MNHEY, CDR2 SMNVEV (reference sequence). CDR3 length: 15 residues. V lost 10 bases to trimming and J lost 5 bases; unmatched junction nucleotides: 11. As DNA, the CDR3 is TGTGCCACCGTACCGTGGACAGGGGGCGTAGATACGCAGTATTTT. Translating gives CATVPWTGGVDTQYF.

This clone was recorded a few times. The chain joins TRBV5-1 to TRBJ1-4; no reliable D call. CDR3 size: 14 residues. V was pared by 4 bases and J by 7 bases, with 14 bases between. Germline values: CDR1 SGHRS, CDR2 YFSETQ. The CDR3 loop reads CASSVEPGGEKLFF. The CDR3 DNA follows: TGCGCCAGCAGCGTGGAACCGGGTGGTGAAAAACTGTTTTTT.

This chain uses TRBV2 with TRBJ1-2; 7 bases fit TRBD1. The CDR3 spans 14 residues. CDR1 and CDR2 from the germline V gene are SNHLY and FYNNEI. V was clipped by 5 bases and J by 5 bases; unmatched bases: 8. The CDR3 loop is CASSPRGARYGYTF. CDR3 DNA sequence: TGTGCCAGCAGTCCCAGGGGGGCTAGATATGGCTACACCTTC. Drawing the rest from reference TRBV2 and TRBJ1-2, the complete variable domain is EPEVTQTPSHQVTQMGQEVILRCVPISNHLYFYWYRQILGQKVEFLVSFYNNEISEKSEIFDDQFSVERPDGSNFTLKIRSTKLEDSAMYFCASSPRGARYGYTFGSGTRLTVV.

The chain combines TRBV7-3 with TRBJ1-2, with D perhaps matching TRBD1 (5 bases). Germline-derived CDR1 and CDR2 are SGHTA and FQGTGA. V gave up 3 bases and J gave up 7 bases, with 12 bases separating them. This CDR3 region has 13 residues. This chain's CDR3 is CASSFGREGGYTF. CDR3 bases: TGTGCCAGCAGCTTTGGCAGGGAGGGTGGCTACACCTTC. Looking up the rest from reference TRBV7-3 and TRBJ1-2 gives the full variable domain: GAGVSQTPSNKVTEKGKYVELRCDPISGHTALYWYRQSLGQGPEFLIYFQGTGAADDSGLPNDRFFAVRPEGSVSTLKIQRTERGDSAVYLCASSFGREGGYTFGSGTRLTVV.

The J gene is TRBJ2-3, the V gene TRBV5-4, with a tentative D call TRBD1 (7 bases). The V gene lost 5 bases and the J gene lost 1 base, with 20 bases spanning the gap. The CDR3 is 17 residues long. From germline, CDR1 is SGHNT and CDR2 YYREEE (reference sequence). The CDR3 spells CASSNIQGERGTDTQYF. CDR3 nucleotide sequence: TGTGCCAGCAGTAATATTCAGGGGGAGCGGGGCACAGATACGCAGTATTTT.

The rearrangement links TRBV19 to TRBJ2-1; D is possibly TRBD2 (6 bases). Trimming took 4 bases from V and 2 from J, leaving 9 bases between them. Looked up from germline, CDR1 is LNHDA and CDR2 is SQIVND (reference sequence). The CDR3 loop spans 14 amino acids. The CDR3 DNA sequence: TGTGCCAGTAGTAGGGACTCTACCTACAATGAGCAGTTCTTC. Protein product: CASSRDSTYNEQFF.

The chain combines TRBV4-1 with TRBJ2-1, with 15 positions matching TRBD2. This CDR3 is built from 15 residues. The V gene end was trimmed by 4 bases and the J gene end by 5 bases; junction bases not matched to a gene: 0. Looked up from germline, CDR1 is MGHRA and CDR2 is YSYEKL. The CDR3, as DNA: TGCGCCAGCAGCCGGACTAGCGGGAGGGACAATGAGCAGTTCTTC. This encodes CASSRTSGRDNEQFF.

This clone was observed a few times. V is TRBV6-4 and J is TRBJ1-4; 10 nucleotides match TRBD1. The junction had 8 bases not matched to a gene; V was cut back by 10 bases and J by 0 bases. CDR3 size: 16 residues. Per the germline V gene, CDR1 is MRHNA and CDR2 is SNTAGT. The CDR3 spells CATSPGQGPTNEKLFF. CDR3 coding DNA: TGTGCCACCTCTCCGGGACAGGGGCCAACTAATGAAAAACTGTTTTTT.

Only one count was recorded for this clone. The V gene is TRBV12-5, the J gene TRBJ1-3, with 7 bases fitting TRBD1. V lost 5 bases to trimming and J lost 3 bases; unmatched junction nucleotides: 7. CDR1 is LGHNT and CDR2 is FRNRAP in the germline V gene. CDR3 size: 15 residues. The CDR3 reads CASGQGTALGNTIYF. As DNA, the CDR3 is TGTGCTAGTGGTCAGGGGACAGCTCTTGGAAACACCATATATTTT.

The genes are TRBV30 and TRBJ2-7, with TRBD1 matching over 8 bases. Germline V lookup: CDR1 GTSNPN, CDR2 SVGIG (reference sequence). J lost 3 bases, V lost 0 bases, and 7 bases had no gene match. The CDR3 has 15 amino acids. This CDR3 is CAWSVPSQGDYEQYF. In DNA form, the CDR3 reads TGTGCCTGGAGTGTACCTTCACAGGGGGACTACGAGCAGTACTTC.

V and J are TRBV5-1 and TRBJ1-2, with 7 bases fitting TRBD1. The V gene end was trimmed by 2 bases and the J gene end by 8 bases; junction bases not matched to a gene: 6. CDR3 length: 13 residues. Looked up from germline, CDR1 is SGHRS and CDR2 is YFSETQ. CDR3 sequence: CASSFTGERGYTF. Written as DNA, the CDR3 is TGCGCCAGCAGCTTCACAGGGGAAAGAGGCTACACCTTC. Variable domain in full (rest from reference TRBV5-1 and TRBJ1-2): KAGVTQTPRYLIKTRGQQVTLSCSPISGHRSVSWYQQTPGQGLQFLFEYFSETQRNKGNFPGRFSGRQFSNSRSEMNVSTLELGDSALYLCASSFTGERGYTFGSGTRLTVV.